This is a list of T cell receptor beta chains from one sample in a study of stem cell transplantation in POMP-related autoinflammatory disease. Repertoires were generated with immunoSEQ multiplex PCR, while TCRdb's copy carries only in-frame clones and drops some. The sample has a few thousand clones; 85% to 90% are singletons. The sequences come from Tregs from PBMCs, collected before stem cell transplantation. These receptors were collected from a human donor with POMP-related autoinflammation and immune dysregulation (PRAID). The CDR3 runs from the conserved cysteine through the conserved F or W. Fields, in order: J gene, D gene, clone size, V gene, CDR3 protein, CDR3 DNA. A D gene is named only where the DNA matches it firmly. Clone size is given for some rows only: seen once, a few or many times, or a class if the clone is expanded.

TRBJ2-2 . . TRBV6-6 CASSYFQGGNGELFF TGTGCCAGCAGTTACTTTCAGGGAGGCAACGGGGAGCTGTTTTTT
TRBJ2-5 TRBD2 . TRBV4-2 CASSQDKRGAGETQYF TGTGCCAGCAGCCAAGATAAGCGGGGCGCCGGGGAGACCCAGTACTTC
TRBJ1-1 TRBD1 . TRBV5-1 CASSSRQGLDTEAFF TGCGCCAGCAGCTCGCGACAGGGGCTGGACACTGAAGCTTTCTTT
TRBJ2-7 TRBD2 . TRBV5-1 CASSPSGSPVWEQYF TGCGCCAGCAGCCCAAGCGGGAGCCCCGTGTGGGAGCAGTACTTC
TRBJ1-5 . . TRBV27 CASSLKGNQPQHF TGTGCCAGCAGTTTAAAGGGGAACCAGCCCCAGCATTTT
TRBJ2-2 . . TRBV6-6 CASSYSGNTGELFF TGTGCCAGCAGTTACTCGGGGAACACCGGGGAGCTGTTTTTT
TRBJ2-5 TRBD2 . TRBV10-3 CAISEAGGQETQYF TGTGCCATCAGTGAAGCGGGGGGGCAAGAGACCCAGTACTTC
TRBJ2-5 . . TRBV6-1 CASSEAPAETQYF TGTGCCAGCAGTGAAGCTCCTGCGGAGACCCAGTACTTC
TRBJ1-2 TRBD1 . TRBV4-1 CASSTRTGDGYTF TGCGCCAGCAGCACCCGAACAGGGGACGGCTACACCTTC
TRBJ2-1 . . TRBV7-9 CASSRRRGESYNEQFF TGTGCCAGCAGCCGCCGCAGGGGCGAGTCTTACAATGAGCAGTTCTTC
TRBJ2-7 . once TRBV2 CASREGLSRKPYEQYF TGTGCCAGCAGGGAAGGCCTATCAAGGAAACCCTACGAGCAGTACTTC
TRBJ2-1 . . TRBV7-2 CASSLSGTREYNEQFF TGTGCCAGCAGCCTTTCCGGGACCCGGGAATACAATGAGCAGTTCTTC
TRBJ2-1 . . TRBV7-9 CASSLLTAEKQFF TGTGCCAGCAGCTTGTTAACTGCTGAGAAGCAGTTCTTC
TRBJ1-4 TRBD1 . TRBV7-2 CASSPGTVNEKLFF TGTGCCAGCAGCCCGGGGACAGTCAATGAAAAACTGTTTTTT
TRBJ1-6 . . TRBV6-1 CASRRQRIHSPLHF TGTGCCAGCAGAAGACAGCGGATACATTCACCCCTCCACTTT
TRBJ2-3 . . TRBV30 CAWSVQGTDTQYF TGTGCCTGGAGTGTACAGGGCACAGATACGCAGTATTTT
TRBJ1-5 . . TRBV5-1 CASSLGVPAVNQPQHF TGCGCCAGCAGCTTGGGGGTCCCCGCCGTCAATCAGCCCCAGCATTTT
TRBJ1-2 . . TRBV28 CASSLTPNYGYTF TGTGCCAGCAGTTTAACACCTAACTATGGCTACACCTTC
TRBJ1-2 . few TRBV5-3 CARSLNNNYGYTF TGTGCCAGAAGCTTGAACAATAACTATGGCTACACCTTC
TRBJ2-5 . . TRBV18 CASSPGSQETQYF TGTGCCAGCTCACCAGGAAGTCAAGAGACCCAGTACTTC
TRBJ2-5 TRBD2 . TRBV7-9 CASSPGTSGGAETQYF TGTGCCAGCAGCCCTGGGACTAGCGGGGGGGCAGAGACCCAGTACTTC
TRBJ2-7 . . TRBV11-2 CASSLSPGASKWYF TGTGCCAGCAGCTTATCTCCCGGGGCCTCGAAGTGGTACTTC
TRBJ1-6 . . TRBV10-3 CAYGVDLSSPLHF TGTGCCTACGGCGTGGACCTTAGTTCACCCCTCCACTTT
TRBJ1-2 . . TRBV5-1 CASSFGTSPVANYGYTF TGCGCCAGCAGCTTCGGGACTTCCCCAGTCGCTAACTATGGCTACACCTTC
TRBJ1-5 TRBD1 . TRBV28 CASRGQVNQPQHF TGTGCCAGCAGGGGACAGGTCAATCAGCCCCAGCATTTT
TRBJ2-1 . . TRBV7-9 CASSWDFGVDEQFF TGTGCCAGCAGCTGGGACTTTGGGGTCGATGAGCAGTTCTTC
TRBJ2-5 . . TRBV7-6 CASSALETQYF TGTGCCAGCAGCGCGTTGGAGACCCAGTACTTC
TRBJ1-5 . few TRBV28 CATQGGQPQHF TGTGCCACGCAGGGAGGTCAGCCCCAGCATTTT
TRBJ1-6 . few TRBV27 CASSLSVTGTSPLHF TGTGCCAGCAGTTTATCGGTAACAGGAACTTCACCCCTCCACTTT
TRBJ2-3 TRBD1 . TRBV29-1 CSGDRVSADTQYF TGCAGCGGCGACAGGGTTTCGGCAGATACGCAGTATTTT
TRBJ1-2 TRBD1 few TRBV6-6 CASSYSQGQGEYGYTF TGTGCCAGCAGTTACAGCCAAGGACAGGGGGAATATGGCTACACCTTC
TRBJ2-3 TRBD2 . TRBV29-1 CSVPRTSGRSDTQYF TGCAGCGTTCCCAGGACTAGCGGGAGGTCGGATACGCAGTATTTT
TRBJ1-5 . . TRBV15 CATSRGRMYNQPQHF TGTGCCACCAGCAGAGGACGAATGTACAATCAGCCCCAGCATTTT
TRBJ1-2 . . TRBV5-6 CAGSFGTTRMGGYTF TGTGCCGGCAGCTTCGGGACTACGAGGATGGGTGGCTACACCTTC
TRBJ2-3 TRBD2 . TRBV5-4 CASSLGLAGGTDTQYF TGTGCCAGCAGCTTGGGACTAGCGGGAGGCACAGATACGCAGTATTTT
TRBJ2-1 . . TRBV27 CASSLDLRSSYNEQFF TGTGCCAGCAGTTTAGATCTCCGAAGCTCCTACAATGAGCAGTTCTTC
TRBJ1-5 . . TRBV27 CASSLQGNQPQHF TGTGCCAGCAGTTTACAGGGCAATCAGCCCCAGCATTTT
TRBJ1-2 . few TRBV5-2 CASSQDRTGGYGYTF TGCGCCAGCAGCCAAGATCGGACAGGGGGCTATGGCTACACCTTC
TRBJ2-3 TRBD2 . TRBV9 CASSVGLAGGSTDTQYF TGTGCCAGCAGCGTGGGACTAGCGGGAGGGAGCACAGATACGCAGTATTTT
TRBJ2-7 . . TRBV5-1 CASSPLGREQYF TGCGCCAGCAGCCCCTTGGGGCGCGAGCAGTACTTC
TRBJ2-5 TRBD1 . TRBV15 CATSRQGAGETQYF TGTGCCACCAGCAGACAGGGGGCGGGAGAGACCCAGTACTTC
TRBJ1-1 . . TRBV18 CASSPNGRASGTEAFF TGTGCCAGCTCACCAAATGGCCGGGCATCCGGCACTGAAGCTTTCTTT